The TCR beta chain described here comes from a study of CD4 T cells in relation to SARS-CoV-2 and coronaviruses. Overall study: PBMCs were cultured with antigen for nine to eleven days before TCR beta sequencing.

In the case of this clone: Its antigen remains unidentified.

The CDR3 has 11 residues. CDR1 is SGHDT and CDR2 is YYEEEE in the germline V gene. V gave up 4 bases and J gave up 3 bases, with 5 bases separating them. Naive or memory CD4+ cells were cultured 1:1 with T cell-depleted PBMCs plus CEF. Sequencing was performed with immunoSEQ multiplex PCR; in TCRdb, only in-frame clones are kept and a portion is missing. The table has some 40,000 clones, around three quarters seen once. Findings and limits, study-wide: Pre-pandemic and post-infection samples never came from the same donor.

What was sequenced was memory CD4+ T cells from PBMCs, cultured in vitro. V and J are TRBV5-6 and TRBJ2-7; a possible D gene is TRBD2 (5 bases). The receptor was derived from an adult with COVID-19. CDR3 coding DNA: TGTGCCAGCAGCGACTACTACGAGCAGTACTTC. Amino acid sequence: CASSDYYEQYF.